The 32 T cell receptor beta chains given below trace back to one sample, sequenced in a study of blood T cell repertoires in COVID-19. Method: immunoSEQ multiplex PCR; TCRdb's copy keeps in-frame clones and lacks some. This sample has around 150,000 clones, with roughly 93% found just once. Material for sequencing was peripheral blood. Source of these receptors: a woman aged 55-69 years with COVID-19, enrolled during active disease.

The chain joins TRBV6-2 or TRBV6-3 to TRBJ2-1; TRBD2 aligns across 14 bases. V gave up 6 bases and J gave up 7 bases; unmatched junction bases: 5. The CDR3 has 15 residues. Germline lookup yields CDR1 MNHEY and CDR2 SVGEGT. The CDR3 DNA sequence: TGTGCCAGCAGCCCGGGACTAGCGGGGGTTAATGAGCAGTTCTTC. It is translated as CASSPGLAGVNEQFF.

The genes are TRBV2 and TRBJ1-1; no definite D call. Germline V lookup: CDR1 SNHLY, CDR2 FYNNEI. The V and J ends lost 2 bases and 11 bases respectively, with 15 bases between them. The CDR3 is 13 residues long. The CDR3 region has the DNA TGTGCCAGCAGTGAAACGGCTTGGGGAGAGGCTTTCTTT. It yields the protein CASSETAWGEAFF.

The gene calls are TRBV18 and TRBJ1-1; TRBD1 is a possible D gene (5 bases). Trimming removed 3 bases from V and 1 base from J, with 9 bases in between. Germline V gene sequence: CDR1 KGHSH, CDR2 LQKENI. The CDR3 totals 14 residues. The CDR3 sequence is CASSPGGGNTEAFF. CDR3 coding DNA: TGTGCCAGCTCACCCGGGGGAGGGAACACTGAAGCTTTCTTT.

V usage is TRBV5-4 and J usage is TRBJ2-2, with 11 bases lining up with TRBD2. Looked up from germline, CDR1 is SGHNT and CDR2 is YYREEE (reference sequence). The CDR3 loop spans 16 amino acids. Losses at the gene ends were 1 base for V and 7 bases for J; bases not matched to a gene: 6. The CDR3 here is CASSLIAGGPFGELFF. In nucleotides, the CDR3 is TGTGCCAGCAGCTTGATAGCGGGGGGGCCGTTCGGGGAGCTGTTTTTT.

This clone was counted a single time. This rearrangement joins TRBV18 to TRBJ1-2; D is undetermined. V lost 1 base and J lost 3, with 12 bases in between. Germline loops: CDR1 KGHSH, CDR2 LQKENI. The CDR3 runs 15 residues. The CDR3 region has the DNA TGTGCCAGCTCACCACAGTCGGGGTATGACTATGGCTACACCTTC. It specifies CASSPQSGYDYGYTF.

The chain uses TRBV19 and TRBJ1-2, with a possible D match to TRBD1 (5 bases). In germline, CDR1 is LNHDA, CDR2 SQIVND (reference sequence). V dropped 5 bases and J dropped 4 bases, with 17 bases sitting between them. The CDR3 sequence is 15 residues long. Written as DNA, the CDR3 is TGTGCCAGTAGTCTCTCAGGCAGGGCGCGCTATGGCTACACCTTC. This translates into CASSLSGRARYGYTF.

The chain uses TRBV7-2 and TRBJ2-7; D not resolved. Germline assignment: CDR1 SGHTA and CDR2 FQGNSA. This CDR3 region has 12 residues. V lost 5 bases and J 7 bases, leaving 12 bases between the germline ends. DNA for the CDR3: TGTGCCAGCAGCCGAGAGGCGTGGGAGCAGTACTTC. Translation gives CASSREAWEQYF.

The J gene is TRBJ2-2, the V gene TRBV9, with 8 positions matching TRBD1. There are 16 residues in the CDR3. Germline values: CDR1 SGDLS, CDR2 YYNGEE. V shed 1 base and J 5 bases; nucleotides not matched to a gene: 7. In DNA form, the CDR3 reads TGTGCCAGCAGCGTAAGCGGACAGGGTTTAACCGGGGAGCTGTTTTTT. This encodes CASSVSGQGLTGELFF.

Only a few counts were recorded for this clone. V gene TRBV18 combines with J gene TRBJ1-4, with D possibly being TRBD1 (5 bases). The germline V and J ends were trimmed by 8 bases and 5 bases, with 12 bases remaining between them. Per the germline V gene, CDR1 is KGHSH and CDR2 is LQKENI. The CDR3 consists of 13 residues. The CDR3 DNA follows: TGTGCCAGCCGGAGGGGAGAAAATGAAAAACTGTTTTTT. Residues: CASRRGENEKLFF. The full variable domain, in which reference TRBV18 and TRBJ1-4 provide the parts outside the CDR3, is NAGVMQNPRHLVRRRGQEARLRCSPMKGHSHVYWYRQLPEEGLKFMVYLQKENIIDESGMPKERFSAEFPKEGPSILRIQQVVRGDSAAYFCASRRGENEKLFFGSGTQLSVL.

V and J are TRBV7-3 and TRBJ2-1; 14 nucleotides agree with TRBD2. The ends lost 3 bases at V and 10 bases at J; junction bases unmatched: 5. From germline, CDR1 is SGHTA and CDR2 FQGTGA. This CDR3 is 15 amino acids long. The CDR3 sequence: CASSLGLAGVGEQFF. CDR3 DNA sequence: TGTGCCAGCAGCTTGGGACTAGCGGGGGTGGGAGAGCAGTTCTTC. Full variable domain (outside the CDR3, taken from reference TRBV7-3 and TRBJ2-1): GAGVSQTPSNKVTEKGKYVELRCDPISGHTALYWYRQSLGQGPEFLIYFQGTGAADDSGLPNDRFFAVRPEGSVSTLKIQRTERGDSAVYLCASSLGLAGVGEQFFGPGTRLTVL.

The chain combines TRBV7-2 with TRBJ2-7; 7 positions agree with TRBD1. The CDR3 contains 15 residues. Losses at the gene ends were 1 base for V and 4 bases for J; bases not matched to a gene: 7. CDR1 and CDR2 from the germline V gene are SGHTA and FQGNSA. The CDR3 sequence is CASSLGYGTDYEQYF. The CDR3 DNA reads TGTGCCAGCAGCTTAGGCTACGGGACAGATTACGAGCAGTACTTC.

About this clone: The same CDR3 arises from other DNA sequences in this sample as well. The V gene is TRBV10-3, the J gene TRBJ2-7, with D unclear. CDR3 length equals 12 residues. V was shortened by 5 bases and J by 3 bases, with 8 bases between the two germline ends. Germline CDR1 reads ENHRY; CDR2 reads SYGVKD. The CDR3 protein is CAISPNSYEQYF. The DNA of the CDR3 is TGTGCCATCAGTCCTAACAGCTACGAGCAGTACTTC.

The rearrangement joins TRBV5-8 to TRBJ1-2; no reliable D call. This CDR3 has 13 residues. Germline values: CDR1 SGHTS, CDR2 YDEGEE. V was shortened by 4 bases and J by 8 bases, with 15 bases between the two germline ends. In DNA form, the CDR3 reads TGTGCCAGCAGCCCCACGAGTTTAGAAGGCTACACCTTC. This codes for CASSPTSLEGYTF.

The rearrangement uses TRBV7-3 and TRBJ2-1; D remains unclear. V lost 4 bases to trimming and J lost 10 bases, with 8 bases between them. Germline CDR1 is SGHTA and CDR2 is FQGTGA. The CDR3 is made up of 11 amino acids. The CDR3 region has the DNA TGTGCCAGCAGCTCGAAACTGGAGCAGTTCTTC. The encoded protein is CASSSKLEQFF.

The V call is TRBV7-2, the J call TRBJ2-5; weak D call: TRBD2 (5 bases). The ends were cut back, 3 bases at V and 0 bases at J, with 5 bases in the middle. This CDR3 is 13 amino acids long. Germline V gene data show CDR1 as SGHTA and CDR2 as FQGNSA. CDR3 residues: CASSLRDQETQYF. DNA for the CDR3: TGTGCCAGCAGCTTGAGGGACCAAGAGACCCAGTACTTC.

This chain uses TRBV11-3 with TRBJ2-1; 8 bases match TRBD1. The V segment lost 2 bases and the J segment 6 bases; nucleotides outside the gene matches: 6. CDR1 is SGHNT, CDR2 YENEEA, per germline. The CDR3 totals 15 residues. This CDR3 is CASSLMRQGSNEQFF. CDR3 sequence (DNA): TGTGCCAGCAGCTTAATGCGACAGGGGAGCAATGAGCAGTTCTTC. The variable domain in full, completed from reference TRBV11-3 and TRBJ2-1, reads EAGVVQSPRYKIIEKKQPVAFWCNPISGHNTLYWYLQNLGQGPELLIRYENEEAVDDSQLPKDRFSAERLKGVDSTLKIQPAELGDSAVYLCASSLMRQGSNEQFFGPGTRLTVL.

The rearrangement links TRBV6-2 or TRBV6-3 to TRBJ2-3; 7 bases align to TRBD2. J lost 2 bases, V lost 3 bases, and 11 bases had no gene match. The CDR3 covers 17 residues. CDR1 MNHEY and CDR2 SVGEGT come from the germline V gene. In DNA form, the CDR3 reads TGTGCCAGCAGTTATAAGGGAGGGGCACTCTTCACAGATACGCAGTATTTT. Translation: CASSYKGGALFTDTQYF.

The V call is TRBV7-9, the J call TRBJ1-1; D remains unclear. Deletions cut 5 bases from V and 2 bases from J, with 15 bases between. The germline V gene encodes CDR1 SEHNR and CDR2 FQNEAQ (reference sequence). This CDR3 comprises 15 residues. CDR3 loop: CASSPPGSTNTEAFF. The DNA for the CDR3 is TGTGCCAGCAGCCCGCCGGGGAGTACTAACACTGAAGCTTTCTTT. The variable domain in full, with the rest retrieved from reference TRBV7-9 and TRBJ1-1, is DTGVSQNPRHKITKRGQNVTFRCDPISEHNRLYWYRQTLGQGPEFLTYFQNEAQLEKSRLLSDRFSAERPKGSFSTLEIQRTEQGDSAMYLCASSPPGSTNTEAFFGQGTRLTVV.

The chain carries TRBV4-2 and TRBJ2-3, with 8 bases that match TRBD2. V dropped 0 bases and J dropped 2; count of bases not matched to a gene: 7. Germline values: CDR1 LGHNA, CDR2 YNFKEQ. This CDR3 region has 17 residues. CDR3 loop: CASSQDGAGGLTDTQYF. CDR3 sequence (DNA): TGTGCCAGCAGCCAAGATGGGGCGGGGGGTCTCACAGATACGCAGTATTTT.

This clone has only a few counts. This sequence joins TRBV6-1 and TRBJ1-6, with 9 positions matching TRBD1. This CDR3 has 15 amino acids. J lost 10 bases, V lost 2 bases, and 6 bases had no gene match. Germline V gene lookup returns CDR1 MNHNS and CDR2 SASEGT. In DNA, the CDR3 is TGTGCCAGCAGTGAATTGACAGGGGGTGGGTCACCCCTCCACTTT. As protein: CASSELTGGGSPLHF.

The chain recombines TRBV29-1 with TRBJ2-1; tentative D call: TRBD2 (5 bases). The CDR3 runs 13 residues. The germline V gene has CDR1 SQVTM and CDR2 ANQGSEA. Trimming pared 2 bases from V and 1 base from J, leaving 6 bases between. CDR3 nucleotide sequence: TGCAGCGTTGAATCGGGGTCCTACAATGAGCAGTTCTTC. It encodes CSVESGSYNEQFF.

This chain joins TRBV15 and TRBJ1-2; 11 positions match TRBD1. The V and J ends lost 4 bases and 4 bases, in that order; junction bases with no gene match: 5. This CDR3 is 15 amino acids long. CDR1 and CDR2 from the germline V gene are LNHNV and YYDKDF (reference sequence). Written as DNA, the CDR3 is TGTGCCACCAGCACCGGACAGGGGGCCCCCTATGGCTACACCTTC. This codes for CATSTGQGAPYGYTF.

The V and J genes are TRBV5-6 and TRBJ1-2, with 7 bases aligning to TRBD1. The CDR3 is made up of 16 amino acids. V shed 0 bases and J 3 bases; nucleotides not matched to a gene: 8. Germline V gene data show CDR1 as SGHDT and CDR2 as YYEEEE. CDR3: CASSLGYPGGDYGYTF. The CDR3 bases are TGTGCCAGCAGCTTGGGATATCCAGGGGGTGACTATGGCTACACCTTC.

The chain has TRBV2 and TRBJ1-6, with D perhaps TRBD1 (5 bases). The CDR3 totals 13 residues. CDR1 SNHLY and CDR2 FYNNEI come from the germline V gene. V was cut by 5 bases and J by 10 bases, with 12 bases left in between. The CDR3 is CASSQGSVSPLHF. The CDR3, as DNA: TGTGCCAGCAGTCAGGGATCTGTATCACCCCTCCACTTT.

Note on this clone: The sample carries other DNA sequences with the same CDR3. This rearrangement joins TRBV10-3 to TRBJ1-1; a possible D gene is TRBD1 (5 bases). CDR1 is ENHRY and CDR2 is SYGVKD in the germline V gene. The CDR3 spans 12 residues. V shed 6 bases and J shed 4 bases, with 9 bases lying between them. CDR3 sequence reads: CAISGGGTEAFF. In DNA form, the CDR3 reads TGTGCCATCAGCGGGGGGGGCACTGAAGCTTTCTTT.

DNA of the CDR3: TGTGCCAGCAGTGAAGCGCTTCAGGGGCCGCGGGCAGATACGCAGTATTTT. Protein sequence: CASSEALQGPRADTQYF. The V and J genes are TRBV2 and TRBJ2-3, with D possibly TRBD1 on 6 matching bases. Germline V CDR1 and CDR2: SNHLY, FYNNEI. The CDR3 totals 17 residues. V shed 0 bases and J shed 4 bases, with 17 bases lying between them.

The chain carries TRBV18 and TRBJ1-5, with a possible D match to TRBD1 (5 bases). Deletions cut 4 bases from V and 0 bases from J, with 7 bases between. CDR3 size: 14 residues. Germline V gene lookup returns CDR1 KGHSH and CDR2 LQKENI. CDR3 protein: CASSRDFSNQPQHF. CDR3 coding DNA: TGTGCCAGCTCACGGGACTTTAGCAATCAGCCCCAGCATTTT. Full variable domain (missing parts from reference TRBV18 and TRBJ1-5): NAGVMQNPRHLVRRRGQEARLRCSPMKGHSHVYWYRQLPEEGLKFMVYLQKENIIDESGMPKERFSAEFPKEGPSILRIQQVVRGDSAAYFCASSRDFSNQPQHFGDGTRLSIL.

The V call is TRBV27, the J call TRBJ2-7; TRBD1 aligns across 8 bases. Germline V CDR1 and CDR2: MNHEY, SMNVEV (reference sequence). The junction had 8 bases not matched to a gene; V was cut back by 7 bases and J by 6 bases. The CDR3 consists of 13 residues. CDR3 DNA: TGTGCCAGCACCCCACAGGGGGTGGGCGAGCAGTACTTC. Protein: CASTPQGVGEQYF.

This clone was detected once. The CDR3, as DNA: TGTGCCAGCAGCGTAGCCGGAGATCCTCGGACAGGCCCACCTGAAGCTTTCTTT. Its translation: CASSVAGDPRTGPPEAFF. The chain has TRBV9 and TRBJ1-1; 7 nucleotides align to TRBD1. Trimming cost V 0 bases and J 6 bases; bases outside gene matches: 17. The CDR3 totals 18 residues. From germline, CDR1 is SGDLS and CDR2 YYNGEE. Together with reference TRBV9 and TRBJ1-1, the CDR3 gives the full variable domain: DSGVTQTPKHLITATGQRVTLRCSPRSGDLSVYWYQQSLDQGLQFLIQYYNGEERAKGNILERFSAQQFPDLHSELNLSSLELGDSALYFCASSVAGDPRTGPPEAFFGQGTRLTVV.

A single count supports this clone. V is TRBV2 and J is TRBJ1-2; 11 positions match TRBD1. Germline trimming cut 4 bases from V and 6 bases from J; bases unmatched to any gene: 4. The length of the CDR3 is 14 residues. In germline, CDR1 is SNHLY, CDR2 FYNNEI. CDR3 in DNA: TGTGCCAGCAGTGGCCGGACAGGGGGCGATGGCTACACCTTC. Its translation: CASSGRTGGDGYTF.

This sequence joins TRBV11-2 and TRBJ2-4; weak D call: TRBD1 (6 bases). With 2 bases removed from V and 3 bases from J, the gap between germline ends came to 8 bases. CDR1 and CDR2 from the germline V gene are SGHAT and FQNNGV. CDR3 size: 14 residues. CDR3 in DNA: TGTGCCAGCAGCTTATCAGGGGTCAAAAACATTCAGTACTTC. Translating gives CASSLSGVKNIQYF.

This chain uses TRBV10-3 with TRBJ1-2; 7 bases fit TRBD1. This CDR3 region has 14 residues. Germline CDR1 ENHRY, CDR2 SYGVKD. J was trimmed by 7 bases and V by 4 bases; bases with no gene match: 9. CDR3 loop: CAISGDTGVGGYTF. CDR3 bases: TGTGCCATCAGTGGCGACACAGGGGTGGGTGGCTACACCTTC.